The 9 T cell receptor beta chains listed next were all sequenced from one sample in a study of T cell responses to AZD1222 COVID-19 vaccine. Measured with immunoSEQ multiplex PCR; TCRdb has only the in-frame clones, and not every one. The sample lists 150,000 to 200,000 clones; about 90% were seen once. The sequencing here drew on peripheral blood, taken 28 days after the second AZD1222 dose. The receptors were gathered from an adult who received the AZD1222 COVID-19 vaccine.

The chain combines TRBV6-2 or TRBV6-3 with TRBJ1-1; 7 nucleotides line up with TRBD1. The CDR3 length is 18 residues. Germline CDR1 reads MNHEY; CDR2 reads SVGEGT. Trimming at V came to 2 bases and at J to 1 base, leaving 13 bases not matched to a gene. For the CDR3, the DNA is TGTGCCAGCAGTTACCCTCTCGGGCCAGGGGGGAGGAACACTGAAGCTTTCTTT. Its translation: CASSYPLGPGGRNTEAFF.

The chain has TRBV18 and TRBJ2-7; 7 bases map to TRBD1. Germline values: CDR1 KGHSH, CDR2 LQKENI. The CDR3 covers 14 residues. V trimming: 1 base; J trimming: 3 bases; junction bases outside the gene matches: 3. CDR3 nucleotide sequence: TGTGCCAGCTCACCACGGACAGGCTACTACGAGCAGTACTTC. Protein product: CASSPRTGYYEQYF.

The rearrangement links TRBV6-5 to TRBJ1-2; no clear D gene. V dropped 0 bases and J dropped 7 bases, with 9 bases sitting between them. This CDR3 contains 13 residues. Germline assignment: CDR1 MNHEY and CDR2 SVGAGI. CDR3 DNA: TGTGCCAGCAGTTACTCGAGGTGGGGTGGCTACACCTTC. Its translation is CASSYSRWGGYTF.

V is TRBV18 and J is TRBJ2-4, with D possibly TRBD1 on 6 matching bases. The CDR3 sequence is 14 residues long. V was trimmed by 1 base and J by 7 bases, leaving 11 bases between them. Germline V gene lookup returns CDR1 KGHSH and CDR2 LQKENI. The CDR3: CASSPRKGENIQYF. The CDR3 DNA sequence: TGTGCCAGCTCACCACGGAAGGGGGAGAACATTCAGTACTTC.

The chain uses TRBV19 and TRBJ1-1; D is unclear. Germline CDR1 LNHDA, CDR2 SQIVND (reference sequence). CDR3 size: 13 residues. V gave up 5 bases and J gave up 1 base, with 8 bases separating them. The CDR3 nucleotides read TGTGCCAGTAGTCGACGGGAGAACACTGAAGCTTTCTTT. The encoded protein is CASSRRENTEAFF.

V and J are TRBV2 and TRBJ2-1; TRBD2 matches 7 bases. V lost 0 bases, J lost 6 bases, and 8 bases stayed unmatched. The CDR3 is made up of 16 amino acids. CDR1 and CDR2 from the germline V gene are SNHLY and FYNNEI. In nucleotides, the CDR3 is TGTGCCAGCAGTGAAGCGGGGGGGAGCGGGTTCAATGAGCAGTTCTTC. This translates into CASSEAGGSGFNEQFF.

To note about this clone: The same CDR3 also results from other DNA sequences found in this sample. The CDR3 sequence is CASSQEGTNTEAFF. In nucleotides, the CDR3 is TGTGCCAGCAGCCAAGAAGGAACTAACACTGAAGCTTTCTTT. The chain has TRBV3-1 (or the pseudogene TRBV3-2) and TRBJ1-1, with no clear D. This CDR3 has 14 residues. Germline assignment: CDR1 LGHDT and CDR2 YNNKEL (reference sequence). Deletions cut 0 bases from V and 2 bases from J, with 7 bases between.

The chain is built from TRBV4-2 and TRBJ2-7; 10 nucleotides line up with TRBD2. CDR1 is LGHNA, CDR2 YNFKEQ, per germline. The CDR3 extends over 16 amino acids. V gave up 3 bases and J gave up 3 bases; unmatched junction bases: 8. This chain's CDR3 is CASSQDLAGAHYEQYF. CDR3 coding DNA: TGTGCCAGCAGCCAGGATCTAGCGGGGGCGCACTACGAGCAGTACTTC.

Points on this clone: Additional DNA sequences in this sample encode the identical CDR3. This sequence joins TRBV12-3 or TRBV12-4 and TRBJ1-2; D remains ambiguous. Trimming cost V 3 bases and J 2 bases, with 7 bases left between them. This CDR3 has 13 amino acids. The CDR3 reads CASSLGGNYGYTF. CDR3 DNA: TGTGCCAGCAGTTTGGGAGGAAACTATGGCTACACCTTC.